Below, one T cell receptor beta chain is given with its context. PCR primers comprised 60 Vbeta and 13 Jbeta primers. Using immunoSEQ multiplex PCR, the repertoire was profiled, and TCRdb retains in-frame clones only, with some absent. In the table there are approximately 200,000 clones, over 65% of which are singletons. This specimen belongs to a study of cytomegalovirus exposure and HLA in healthy donors. This CDR3 is 16 amino acids long. The V and J ends lost 1 base and 1 base respectively, with 14 bases between them. Germline values: CDR1 GTSNPN, CDR2 SVGIG (reference sequence). The sequence was obtained from a boy aged 2 to 9 in good health and CMV-seronegative. The sample comprised PBMCs. The gene calls are TRBV30 and TRBJ1-3; TRBD1 is a possible D gene (6 bases). The CDR3, as DNA: TGTGCCTGGAGTGGCGGAAGGACAGTTTCTGGAAACACCATATATTTT. Its translation is CAWSGGRTVSGNTIYF. The full variable domain, with the rest looked up from reference TRBV30 and TRBJ1-3, is SQTIHQWPATLVQPVGSPLSLECTVEGTSNPNLYWYRQAAGRGLQLLFYSVGIGQISSEVPQNLSASRPQDRQFILSSKKLLLSDSGFYLCAWSGGRTVSGNTIYFGEGSWLTVV.